The subject of this entry is one TCR beta chain. The record originates from a study of blood T cell repertoires in COVID-19. The V segment lost 0 bases and the J segment 5 bases; nucleotides outside the gene matches: 5. This CDR3 has 16 residues. The germline V gene encodes CDR1 SGHTA and CDR2 FQGTGA. How the authors handled the data: Nucleated cell counts were estimated from reference gene primer amplification. The protocol was immunoSEQ multiplex PCR, while the TCRdb copy is restricted to in-frame clones and leaves out a portion. For V, J and clone size, that table is used; D and trimming come from the DNA. Altogether about 95,000 clones are present, approximately 87% being singletons, with the ten largest covering about a sixth.

The rearrangement joins TRBV7-3 to TRBJ1-2, with 11 bases aligning to TRBD1. The sequencing sample was made of peripheral blood. This receptor was taken from a human donor in a cohort sampled during active COVID-19. The CDR3 region has the DNA TGTGCCAGCAGCTTAACCTCCGGGACAGGGGGTTATGGCTACACCTTC. This sequence encodes CASSLTSGTGGYGYTF.